This is a list of T cell receptor beta chains from one sample in a study of blood T cell repertoires in COVID-19. The method was immunoSEQ multiplex PCR; TCRdb's version includes in-frame clones alone and lacks a portion of them. The sample shows about 89,000 clones, approximately 86% of them seen only once. Sequenced: peripheral blood. These receptors came from a male donor with acute or convalescent COVID-19. CDR3s include the opening cysteine and the closing phenylalanine or tryptophan. The D gene is left open where the match is weak. Clone size appears in some rows only: once, few, many, or a class for an expanded clone.

>-|15|TRBJ1-3|TRBV5-1|-
CASSLEQGEGNTIYF
TGCGCCAGCAGCTTGGAACAGGGTGAAGGAAACACCATATATTTT
>TRBD1|15|TRBJ2-7|TRBV6-5|-
CASSYSPGQGYEQYF
TGTGCCAGCAGTTACTCGCCGGGACAGGGCTACGAGCAGTACTTC
>TRBD1|12|TRBJ1-1|TRBV30|-
CAWRGDRLEAFF
TGTGCCTGGAGGGGGGACAGGCTAGAAGCTTTCTTT
>-|14|TRBJ1-1|TRBV5-1|-
CASSLEGPTTEAFF
TGCGCCAGCAGCTTAGAGGGCCCCACCACTGAAGCTTTCTTT
>-|13|TRBJ2-4|TRBV29-1|once
CSAEGPGGDIQYF
TGCAGCGCAGAGGGACCCGGCGGGGACATTCAGTACTTC
>TRBD1|13|TRBJ1-4|TRBV5-1|-
CASSLPGGEKLFF
TGCGCCAGCAGCTTACCAGGGGGCGAAAAACTGTTTTTT
>TRBD1|18|TRBJ2-7|TRBV3-1/TRBV3-2|-
CASSQRKGLVTGGLEQYF
TGTGCCAGCAGCCAACGGAAAGGGCTCGTGACAGGGGGCCTCGAGCAGTACTTC
>TRBD2|14|TRBJ2-3|TRBV24-1|once
CATSDRGGIDTQYF
TGTGCCACCAGTGACCGGGGGGGCATAGATACGCAGTATTTT
>-|15|TRBJ2-1|TRBV7-9|once
CASSSQGGGYNEQFF
TGTGCCAGCAGCTCCCAAGGGGGGGGGTACAATGAGCAGTTCTTC
>TRBD1|13|TRBJ2-1|TRBV15|-
CANGDRGNNEQFF
TGTGCCAACGGGGACAGGGGCAACAATGAGCAGTTCTTC
>-|10|TRBJ1-2|TRBV28|few
CASGEGRGTF
TGTGCCAGCGGAGAGGGGAGGGGGACCTTC
>TRBD1|15|TRBJ2-1|TRBV6-6|-
CASSPGTVSYNEQFF
TGTGCCAGCAGCCCCGGGACAGTCTCCTACAATGAGCAGTTCTTC
>TRBD2|19|TRBJ2-3|TRBV7-6|-
CASSPRLAGDVRGTDTQYF
TGTGCCAGCAGCCCCCGCTTAGCGGGGGACGTAAGGGGGACAGATACGCAGTATTTT
>-|16|TRBJ2-7|TRBV21-1|-
CASSKKGGVQLYEQYF
TGTGCCAGCAGCAAAAAAGGAGGGGTACAGCTCTACGAGCAGTACTTC
>TRBD1|13|TRBJ1-1|TRBV11-2|-
CASTRDSYTEAFF
TGTGCCAGCACCAGGGACAGTTACACTGAAGCTTTCTTT
>-|14|TRBJ2-5|TRBV5-1|-
CASSPNRAQETQYF
TGCGCCAGCAGCCCCAACAGGGCACAAGAGACCCAGTACTTC
>-|15|TRBJ1-5|TRBV7-3|few
CASSLSGLPVQPQHF
TGTGCCAGCAGCTTATCAGGACTTCCCGTTCAGCCCCAGCATTTT